Shown below are 11 T cell receptor beta chains from a single sample sequenced in a study of blood T cell repertoires in COVID-19 (dated by TCRdb to 2019 to 2021). Library preparation used the immunoSEQ multiplex PCR assay. Drawn from immuneACCESS, this table holds only the in-frame rearrangements with V and J called that TCRdb kept. Clones are partly lost; checked studies trace under half to an unresolved V gene and leave the rest unexplained. The sample table records some 260,000 clones; 82% of these occur just once. Together, the top ten hold under 5.5% of the sample. The sample was peripheral blood. Source of these receptors: a woman older than 75 with active or convalescent COVID-19.

The chain combines TRBV19 with TRBJ2-3; 9 bases are shared with TRBD1. Germline CDR1 is LNHDA and CDR2 is SQIVND (reference sequence). The CDR3 runs 16 residues. J gave up 1 base and V 3 bases, and 5 bases lay outside the gene matches. This chain's CDR3 is CASSINRGRRTDTQYF. The CDR3 nucleotides read TGTGCCAGTAGTATTAACAGGGGGCGGCGCACAGATACGCAGTATTTT.

This clone occurred a few times. The chain is built from TRBV5-1 and TRBJ2-7; maybe TRBD1 (6 bases). The germline V gene has CDR1 SGHRS and CDR2 YFSETQ. The CDR3 loop spans 13 amino acids. Deletions cut 1 base from V and 1 base from J, with 6 bases between. The chain's CDR3 is CASSLTGSYEQYF. The CDR3 nucleotides are TGCGCCAGCAGCTTGACAGGGTCCTACGAGCAGTACTTC.

The rearrangement joins TRBV5-1 to TRBJ2-2, with 7 bases matching TRBD1. Germline CDR1 and CDR2: SGHRS and YFSETQ. The CDR3 extends over 16 amino acids. V gave up 2 bases and J gave up 0 bases; unmatched junction bases: 4. This chain's CDR3 is CASSLWTGANTGELFF. In DNA form, the CDR3 reads TGCGCCAGCAGCTTATGGACAGGAGCGAACACCGGGGAGCTGTTTTTT.

This clone was seen a single time. The chain combines TRBV6-5 with TRBJ1-4; possible D gene TRBD1, 5 bases. Germline-derived CDR1 and CDR2 are MNHEY and SVGAGI. V was pared by 0 bases and J by 7 bases, with 12 bases between. This CDR3 is 15 amino acids long. CDR3 bases: TGTGCCAGCAGTTACTCGGGCAGGGATGGTGAAAAACTGTTTTTT. It yields the protein CASSYSGRDGEKLFF.

The chain is built from TRBV19 and TRBJ1-2; TRBD1 matches at 10 bases. The CDR3 sequence is 14 residues long. Germline CDR1 reads LNHDA; CDR2 reads SQIVND (reference sequence). The ends lost 5 bases at V and 4 bases at J; junction bases unmatched: 4. The CDR3, as DNA: TGTGCCAGTAGTTTTGACAGGGGGCCCTATGGCTACACCTTC. Protein product: CASSFDRGPYGYTF.

There are a few counts of this clone. The chain's CDR3 is CASSPVNTGELFF. The CDR3 DNA reads TGCGCCAGCAGCCCAGTGAACACCGGGGAGCTGTTTTTT. V is TRBV5-1 and J is TRBJ2-2; D is uncertain. Trimming stripped 4 bases from V and 1 base from J, with 5 bases between. Germline lookup yields CDR1 SGHRS and CDR2 YFSETQ. CDR3 length equals 13 residues.

V usage is TRBV19 and J usage is TRBJ2-1; D remains unclear. Deletions cut 3 bases from V and 6 bases from J, with 12 bases between. The CDR3 extends over 14 amino acids. Germline V gene sequence: CDR1 LNHDA, CDR2 SQIVND (reference sequence). In DNA form, the CDR3 reads TGTGCCAGTAGTATCCCCCTCCACAGCAATGAGCAGTTCTTC. Protein: CASSIPLHSNEQFF.

V and J are TRBV5-1 and TRBJ2-4; 8 positions match TRBD1. V was pared by 4 bases and J by 0 bases, with 6 bases of the junction left unmatched. CDR3 length: 16 amino acids. CDR1 is SGHRS and CDR2 is YFSETQ in the germline V gene. In DNA, the CDR3 is TGCGCCAGCAGCGTGGACAGGGCGGTAGCCAAAAACATTCAGTACTTC. Translation: CASSVDRAVAKNIQYF.

This clone was seen just once. V and J are TRBV10-3 and TRBJ2-4; D is uncertain. V lost 2 bases, J lost 0 bases, and 8 bases lay in between. Germline V gene sequence: CDR1 ENHRY, CDR2 SYGVKD. The CDR3 extends over 15 amino acids. This chain's CDR3 is CAISETPLAKNIQYF. In DNA, the CDR3 is TGTGCCATCAGTGAGACTCCTCTAGCCAAAAACATTCAGTACTTC.

The genes are TRBV10-3 and TRBJ1-1, with a possible D match to TRBD1 (5 bases). The germline V gene encodes CDR1 ENHRY and CDR2 SYGVKD. CDR3 length: 13 residues. Trimming removed 7 bases from V and 5 bases from J, with 14 bases in between. CDR3 in DNA: TGTGCCATCACCGAAAGGGGTAGGACTGAAGCTTTCTTT. Its translation: CAITERGRTEAFF.

The chain links TRBV28 to TRBJ1-6, with TRBD1 identical over 8 bases. The trim removed 4 bases at V and 7 bases at J, leaving 6 bases unmatched. Germline CDR1 MDHEN, CDR2 SYDVKM. This CDR3 has 15 residues. CDR3 coding DNA: TGTGCCAGCAGTTCGCAGGGGGCGAGGAATTCACCCCTCCACTTT. Translation gives CASSSQGARNSPLHF.